These 30 T cell receptor beta chains were all obtained from the same sample, sequenced in a study of Graves' ophthalmopathy and Graves' hyperthyroidism. RNA transcripts yielded amplified TCR beta CDR3 regions. Scientists carried out first-round RT-PCR using HTBI primers and then a second-round multiplex PCR. TCRdb redid the calling of the multiplex PCR reads with MiXCR, one entry per CDR3 protein. The table has about 480,000 distinct CDR3 sequences, about an eighth seen once. The sequenced sample was blood. The receptor set was obtained from a woman aged 30 to 39 with Graves' ophthalmopathy.

This clonotype was seen at least ten times. V is TRBV20-1 and J is TRBJ1-6; D is unresolved. V lost 3 bases, J lost 9 bases, and 12 bases lay in between. The CDR3 spans 13 residues. Germline V gives CDR1 DFQATT, CDR2 SNEGSKA (reference sequence). CDR3 in amino acids: CSARKDGSSPLHF. For the CDR3, the DNA is TGCAGTGCTAGGAAAGATGGTAGTTCACCCCTCCACTTT.

This clonotype was seen only a few times. The V call is TRBV6-2 or TRBV6-3, the J call TRBJ1-1; D remains ambiguous. Germline V gives CDR1 MNHEY, CDR2 SVGEGT. Trimming stripped 6 bases from V and 1 base from J, with 15 bases between. The CDR3 covers 15 residues. Written as DNA, the CDR3 is TGTGCCAGCAGACCTCGGCATTGGGAGAACACTGAAGCTTTCTTT. Encoded protein: CASRPRHWENTEAFF.

This clonotype was counted at least ten times. The chain recombines TRBV29-1 with TRBJ2-7, with 7 bases aligning to TRBD1. There are 14 residues in the CDR3. The germline V gene encodes CDR1 SQVTM and CDR2 ANQGSEA. V shed 6 bases and J 4 bases; nucleotides not matched to a gene: 12. The chain's CDR3 is CSVNDRDSSYEQYF. CDR3 coding DNA: TGCAGCGTAAATGACCGGGACAGCTCTTACGAGCAGTACTTC.

This clonotype was recorded once. The genes are TRBV20-1 and TRBJ1-5; TRBD1 aligns across 7 bases. CDR3 length equals 13 residues. V was pared by 5 bases and J by 3 bases, with 4 bases of the junction left unmatched. The germline gives CDR1 DFQATT, CDR2 SNEGSKA (reference sequence). The CDR3 DNA follows: TGCAGTGCTGGGGGACAGATCAATCAGCCCCAGCATTTT. Protein product: CSAGGQINQPQHF.

Ten or more counts support this clonotype. V usage is TRBV12-3 or TRBV12-4 and J usage is TRBJ2-2; either TRBD1 or TRBD2 may supply D (5 bases each). CDR3 size: 15 residues. V lost 5 bases, J lost 5 bases, and 15 bases lay in between. The CDR3 here is CASSPTPEGTGELFF. In nucleotides, the CDR3 is TGTGCCAGCAGTCCCACCCCAGAGGGGACCGGGGAGCTGTTTTTT.

This clonotype has at least ten counts. The gene calls are TRBV20-1 and TRBJ2-7; 7 bases map to TRBD1. With V trimmed by 3 bases and J by 2 bases, 7 bases remained unmatched. The CDR3 consists of 14 residues. CDR1 and CDR2 (germline): DFQATT, SNEGSKA (reference sequence). DNA for the CDR3: TGCAGTGCTAGTAGTACAGGGGCAACCTACGAGCAGTACTTC. This encodes CSASSTGATYEQYF.

This clonotype was counted ten times or more. The DNA of the CDR3 is TGTGCCAGCAGACCGCCTACAAGGTGGGTCACTGAAGCTTTCTTT. It codes for CASRPPTRWVTEAFF. The chain links TRBV6-1 to TRBJ1-1; D gene uncertain. The CDR3 totals 15 residues. V lost 6 bases to trimming and J lost 4 bases, with 18 bases between them. In germline, CDR1 is MNHNS, CDR2 SASEGT.

As to this clonotype: A read error may account for a junction end that differs from germline. CDR3 in DNA: TGTGCCAGCAGCCAAGGACAGACTAGAACGTACGAGCAGTGCTTC. Residues: CASSQGQTRTYEQCF. The J gene is TRBJ2-7, the V gene TRBV11-1, with D perhaps matching TRBD1 or TRBD2 (6 bases each). Germline values: CDR1 SGHAT, CDR2 FQDESV (reference sequence). This CDR3 is built from 15 residues.

This clonotype was detected many times. The gene calls are TRBV10-3 and TRBJ2-5; a possible D gene is TRBD2 (6 bases). This CDR3 has 14 amino acids. Germline assignment: CDR1 ENHRY and CDR2 SYGVKD. Trimming removed 3 bases at V and 4 bases at J, with 12 bases between. The CDR3 DNA follows: TGTGCCATCAGTGATGTAGCGGAGGGAGAGACCCAGTACTTC. Encoded protein: CAISDVAEGETQYF.

This clonotype was recorded at least ten times. J is TRBJ2-7 and V is TRBV6-2 or TRBV6-3, with D maybe TRBD1 (6 bases). The germline V and J ends were trimmed by 4 bases and 3 bases, with 16 bases remaining between them. The CDR3 consists of 15 residues. Per the germline V gene, CDR1 is MNHEY and CDR2 is SVGEGT. The CDR3 nucleotides are TGTGCCAGCAGTTCCACCTCCCGGGACAACTACGAGCAGTACTTC. Amino acids: CASSSTSRDNYEQYF.

V is TRBV5-1 and J is TRBJ2-2, with D possibly matching TRBD2 (6 bases). The CDR3 has 13 amino acids. Germline lookup yields CDR1 SGHRS and CDR2 YFSETQ. Trimming took off 0 bases at V and 7 bases at J, with 7 bases between the two ends. CDR3 in DNA: TGCGCCAGCAGCTTGGACGGGGGCGGGGAGCTGTTTTTT. Translation gives CASSLDGGGELFF.

In this sample, this clonotype turned up many times. The chain couples TRBV20-1 to TRBJ1-1; 9 nucleotides agree with TRBD1. Germline V gives CDR1 DFQATT, CDR2 SNEGSKA (reference sequence). V shed 3 bases and J 5 bases; nucleotides not matched to a gene: 10. This CDR3 is built from 15 residues. The CDR3 bases are TGCAGTGCTAGGGATCCGGGACAGGGTTGGACTGAAGCTTTCTTT. Translation: CSARDPGQGWTEAFF.

Worth noting for this clonotype: A single base separates this from a much larger clone, so it may be a read error. The V gene is TRBV7-9, the J gene TRBJ2-7, with no clear D. CDR1 and CDR2 (germline): SEHNR, FQNEAQ (reference sequence). Trimming stripped 8 bases from V and 0 bases from J, with 14 bases between. CDR3 size: 14 residues. The CDR3 here is CASCSRTSSYEQYF. CDR3 in DNA: TGTGCCAGCTGCTCCAGGACGAGCTCCTACGAGCAGTACTTC.

In this sample, this clonotype turned up a few times. This chain connects TRBV20-1 to TRBJ2-5; the D gene is possibly TRBD1 (6 bases). Germline loops: CDR1 DFQATT, CDR2 SNEGSKA (reference sequence). V gave up 5 bases and J gave up 11 bases, with 18 bases separating them. This CDR3 region has 12 residues. Here the CDR3 DNA reads TGCAGTGCTGAAAGGGGGACCCCGGATCAGTACTTC. Its translation: CSAERGTPDQYF.

Note on this clonotype: Since the CDR3 does not end with the conserved phenylalanine or tryptophan, this likely comes from a read error. This chain joins TRBV5-1 and TRBJ1-2; D is unclear. The germline V and J ends were trimmed by 0 bases and 3 bases, with 9 bases remaining between them. Germline lookup yields CDR1 SGHRS and CDR2 YFSETQ. This CDR3 has 14 amino acids. CDR3 sequence: CASSLEGRDYGYTY. The CDR3 bases are TGCGCCAGCAGCTTGGAGGGCCGAGACTATGGCTACACCTAC.

This clonotype appeared many times. This chain connects TRBV5-1 to TRBJ2-7; D possibly uses TRBD1 or TRBD2 (5 bases each). This CDR3 region has 16 residues. Per the germline V gene, CDR1 is SGHRS and CDR2 is YFSETQ. V lost 4 bases to trimming and J lost 5 bases, with 22 bases between them. The CDR3 DNA sequence: TGCGCCAGCAGCCGTGCCGGAGCCGGGACGATCAACGAGCAGTACTTC. Protein product: CASSRAGAGTINEQYF.

The chain recombines TRBV5-4 with TRBJ2-7; TRBD1 matches 9 bases. J was trimmed by 6 bases and V by 4 bases; bases with no gene match: 8. The length of the CDR3 is 14 residues. Per the germline V gene, CDR1 is SGHNT and CDR2 is YYREEE (reference sequence). The CDR3, as DNA: TGTGCCAGCAGCACGGGACAGGGCATTGGCGAGCAGTACTTC. Translated: CASSTGQGIGEQYF.

This clonotype was seen repeatedly, ten times or more. V and J are TRBV10-1 and TRBJ2-5; no definite D call. The germline CDR1 and CDR2 sequences are WNHNN and SYGVQD (reference sequence). V dropped 6 bases and J dropped 2 bases, with 19 bases sitting between them. The CDR3 is 16 amino acids. DNA for the CDR3: TGCGCCAGCAGCCTTTCCCCACTGGACGGACAAGAGACCCAGTACTTC. Translating gives CASSLSPLDGQETQYF.

The chain links TRBV4-1 to TRBJ2-2; D is uncertain. The CDR3 consists of 14 residues. Germline V gene data show CDR1 as MGHRA and CDR2 as YSYEKL. The V end lost 3 bases, the J end lost 11 bases, and 16 bases lay between the germline ends. CDR3 nucleotide sequence: TGCGCCAGCAGCCATCGGGTGTCAACTCACGAGCTGTTTTTT. Translating it yields CASSHRVSTHELFF.

The sample holds many counts of this clonotype. The chain carries TRBV6-1 and TRBJ1-1; tentative D call: TRBD1 (5 bases). Trimming removed 7 bases at V and 1 base at J, with 22 bases between. The CDR3 covers 17 residues. Germline CDR1 and CDR2: MNHNS and SASEGT. CDR3 amino acids: CASTPTGQAESNTEAFF. For the CDR3, the DNA is TGTGCCAGCACACCGACGGGGCAGGCTGAATCGAACACTGAAGCTTTCTTT.

J is TRBJ2-4 and V is TRBV19; D perhaps matches TRBD2 (6 bases). The V and J ends lost 5 bases and 6 bases respectively, with 11 bases between them. Germline V CDR1 and CDR2: LNHDA, SQIVND (reference sequence). The CDR3 sequence is 13 residues long. The CDR3 spells CASSSQGGNIQYF. CDR3 DNA: TGTGCCAGTAGTTCGCAGGGAGGAAACATTCAGTACTTC.

The chain joins TRBV28 to TRBJ1-1, with D hard to call. Trimming took 3 bases from V and 10 from J, leaving 15 bases between them. The germline V gene has CDR1 MDHEN and CDR2 SYDVKM. The CDR3 spans 13 residues. In DNA, the CDR3 is TGTGCCAGCAGTTTGGGTCACTGGGGTACAGCTTTCTTT. It codes for CASSLGHWGTAFF.

Ten or more counts support this clonotype. The rearrangement links TRBV28 to TRBJ1-1; the D gene is possibly TRBD1 (6 bases). CDR1 is MDHEN and CDR2 is SYDVKM in the germline V gene. Trimming took 4 bases from V and 1 from J, leaving 16 bases between them. CDR3 size: 16 residues. This CDR3 reads CASSSSAGAKNTEAFF. CDR3 DNA sequence: TGTGCCAGCAGTTCTTCCGCAGGGGCCAAGAACACTGAAGCTTTCTTT.

This clonotype occurred many times. V usage is TRBV6-2 or TRBV6-3 and J usage is TRBJ1-1, with no clear D. CDR1 MNHEY and CDR2 SVGEGT come from the germline V gene. CDR3 length: 16 amino acids. V lost 2 bases and J 1 base, leaving 14 bases between the germline ends. CDR3 sequence: CASSYVEDASNTEAFF. The CDR3 nucleotides are TGTGCCAGCAGTTACGTGGAGGACGCCTCGAACACTGAAGCTTTCTTT.

This clonotype was observed a handful of times. This chain joins TRBV30 and TRBJ2-2; D unclear. This CDR3 is built from 13 residues. Germline V lookup: CDR1 GTSNPN, CDR2 SVGIG (reference sequence). V dropped 2 bases and J dropped 6 bases, with 10 bases sitting between them. CDR3 nucleotides: TGTGCCTGGAGTTCTGGGTTTCCCGGGGAGCTGTTTTTT. This gives the protein CAWSSGFPGELFF. Full variable domain (remainder filled in from reference TRBV30 and TRBJ2-2): SQTIHQWPATLVQPVGSPLSLECTVEGTSNPNLYWYRQAAGRGLQLLFYSVGIGQISSEVPQNLSASRPQDRQFILSSKKLLLSDSGFYLCAWSSGFPGELFFGEGSRLTVL.

The table lists this clonotype with many counts. A much larger clone differs by one base, so this may be a read error. CDR3 DNA sequence: TGTGCCTGGAGTGTCTGGAACACTGAAGCTTTCTTT. Amino acids: CAWSVWNTEAFF. V is TRBV30 and J is TRBJ1-1, with D hard to call. The CDR3 length is 12 residues. Germline assignment: CDR1 GTSNPN and CDR2 SVGIG (reference sequence). V lost 0 bases and J lost 1, with 3 bases in between.

This clonotype was seen many times. In DNA form, the CDR3 reads TGTGCCATCAGCTCCCGAGGGACTAGCGGCTACGAGCAGTACTTC. This encodes CAISSRGTSGYEQYF. V and J are TRBV10-3 and TRBJ2-7; TRBD2 matches at 11 bases. CDR3 length: 15 amino acids. Germline V gene sequence: CDR1 ENHRY, CDR2 SYGVKD. V gave up 6 bases and J gave up 3 bases; unmatched junction bases: 7.

This clonotype has more than one count but fewer than ten. The chain combines TRBV7-9 with TRBJ1-1; 8 bases align to TRBD1. The CDR3 sequence is 15 residues long. Germline assignment: CDR1 SEHNR and CDR2 FQNEAQ (reference sequence). J was trimmed by 5 bases and V by 2 bases; bases with no gene match: 7. CDR3 amino acids: CASSLPDRGGTEAFF. DNA of the CDR3: TGTGCCAGCAGCTTACCAGACAGGGGCGGGACTGAAGCTTTCTTT.

In regard to this clonotype: This may come from a read error, since a much larger clone is one base off. V and J are TRBV6-5 and TRBJ2-7; D is possibly TRBD1 (5 bases). The CDR3 extends over 15 amino acids. CDR1 and CDR2 from the germline V gene are MNHEY and SVGAGI. The CDR3 here is CASSYSRLTAYEEYF. The CDR3 bases are TGTGCCAGCAGTTACTCGAGGTTGACAGCCTACGAGGAGTACTTC.

This clonotype was seen repeatedly, ten times or more. This chain links TRBV20-1 with TRBJ2-5, with 12 bases aligning to TRBD2. Per germline, CDR1 DFQATT and CDR2 SNEGSKA (reference sequence). The CDR3 extends over 14 amino acids. V shed 5 bases and J 4 bases; nucleotides not matched to a gene: 5. CDR3 loop: CSASPGLAGETQYF. CDR3 coding DNA: TGCAGTGCTTCTCCGGGACTAGCGGGAGAGACCCAGTACTTC.